The 20 T cell receptor beta chains given below trace back to one sample, sequenced in a study of human T cells and chemical hapten exposure. In TCRdb, the RACE reads were re-called with MiXCR into one record per CDR3 protein. The sample includes under 400,000 distinct CDR3 sequences, approximately 5.1% of them seen just once. Time point in this sample: pre-sensitization, week 0. Treatment defined: therapeutic diphenylcyclopropenone sensitization with weekly scalp DPC. Here the sequenced sample was whole blood, taken in connection with sensitization to the hapten diphenylcyclopropenone (DPC). These receptors originate from a woman aged 50 to 60 with alopecia areata. Some clones in this sample may be carry-over from other donors' samples.

The V gene is TRBV14, the J gene TRBJ2-7, with 8 bases matching TRBD1. Unmatched junction bases numbered 6, after V lost 3 bases and J lost 5 bases. The germline V gene has CDR1 SGHDN and CDR2 FVKESK. The CDR3 has 14 amino acids. The CDR3 here is CASSHGDRPHEQYF. CDR3 DNA sequence: TGTGCCAGCAGCCACGGGGACAGGCCCCACGAGCAGTACTTC.

This clonotype was detected many times. The chain uses TRBV12-3 or TRBV12-4 and TRBJ2-2, with a weak D call TRBD1 (5 bases). CDR3 length: 16 residues. The V and J ends lost 5 bases and 4 bases respectively, with 17 bases between them. CDR3 sequence reads: CASSQTRQGTTGELFF. As DNA, the CDR3 is TGTGCCAGCAGTCAGACCCGGCAGGGTACCACCGGGGAGCTGTTTTTT.

Remarks on this clonotype: Its ends do not fully match the called genes, so a read error is possible. The chain uses TRBV7-9 and TRBJ1-1; D possibly corresponds to TRBD1 (6 bases). The V gene's germline CDR1 is SEHNR and CDR2 FQNEAQ (reference sequence). The CDR3 runs to 13 residues. CDR3 sequence (DNA): TGTGCCAGCATCTTACAGGGTAGGACTGAAGCTTTCTTT. This translates into CASILQGRTEAFF.

The chain links TRBV27 to TRBJ1-5; 10 bases fit TRBD1. Germline lookup yields CDR1 MNHEY and CDR2 SMNVEV (reference sequence). CDR3 length equals 15 residues. V was pared by 3 bases and J by 7 bases, with 6 bases of the junction left unmatched. The DNA for the CDR3 is TGTGCCAGCAGTTTCCAGACAGGGGGCGGGCAGCCCCAGCATTTT. This translates into CASSFQTGGGQPQHF.

J is TRBJ1-4 and V is TRBV5-1, with D hard to call. Germline V gene sequence: CDR1 SGHRS, CDR2 YFSETQ. Between the trimmed V and J ends, which lost 0 bases and 3 bases, there was a span of 3 bases. The CDR3 sequence is 13 residues long. CDR3 in DNA: TGCGCCAGCAGCTTGGGAGCTAATGAAAAACTGTTTTTT. This translates into CASSLGANEKLFF.

The DNA for the CDR3 is TGTGCCAGCAGCGTAGAATCGGGGGGAATCAACACCGGGGAGCTGTTTTTT. It yields the protein CASSVESGGINTGELFF. V gene TRBV9 combines with J gene TRBJ2-2; 7 nucleotides agree with TRBD2. This CDR3 is built from 17 residues. Germline values: CDR1 SGDLS, CDR2 YYNGEE. The V and J ends lost 0 bases and 2 bases, in that order; junction bases with no gene match: 7.

This clonotype was detected only a few times. The CDR3 nucleotides are TGCGCCAGCAGTGAGAGTGTTAGCACAGATACGCAGTATTTT. Its protein is CASSESVSTDTQYF. The chain employs TRBV10-1 and TRBJ2-3; no clear D gene. CDR1 is WNHNN, CDR2 SYGVQD, per germline (reference sequence). Trimming took off 2 bases at V and 0 bases at J, with 6 bases between the two ends. The CDR3 is made up of 14 amino acids.

This clonotype has ten or more counts. The CDR3 spells CATSTTGAREASGELFF. DNA of the CDR3: TGTGCCACCAGTACTACAGGCGCCCGGGAGGCCTCCGGGGAGCTGTTTTTT. This chain joins TRBV24-1 and TRBJ2-2; 7 bases are a match to TRBD2. Per germline, CDR1 KGHDR and CDR2 SFDVKD. The CDR3 consists of 17 residues. With 6 bases clipped from V and 6 bases from J, the junction kept 15 bases outside the gene matches.

V and J are TRBV6-5 and TRBJ1-6; weak D call: TRBD1 (6 bases). This CDR3 comprises 13 residues. Trimming pared 10 bases from V and 1 base from J, leaving 8 bases between. Per the germline V gene, CDR1 is MNHEY and CDR2 is SVGAGI. CDR3 region: CATTGSYNSPLHF. Here the CDR3 DNA reads TGTGCCACCACAGGGTCCTATAATTCACCCCTCCACTTT.

This clonotype appeared many times. The chain links TRBV29-1 to TRBJ2-7, with D hard to call. Germline V CDR1 and CDR2: SQVTM, ANQGSEA. Trimming shortened V by 4 bases and J by 4 bases, and 11 bases separated the two germline ends. The CDR3 has 12 amino acids. For the CDR3, the DNA is TGCAGCGTTGGAAGGACGGAATACGAGCAGTACTTC. Translated: CSVGRTEYEQYF.

The V call is TRBV12-3 or TRBV12-4, the J call TRBJ2-2, with 7 bases identical to TRBD1. V shed 10 bases, J shed 4 bases, and the junction held 9 bases outside the gene matches. The CDR3 extends over 14 amino acids. CDR3 DNA sequence: TGTGCCAACCGACAGGGATCCGGCACCGGGGAGCTGTTTTTT. It codes for CANRQGSGTGELFF.

This clonotype has a count of ten or more. The chain uses TRBV6-1 and TRBJ1-5, with 8 bases fitting TRBD1. V trimming: 4 bases; J trimming: 3 bases; junction bases outside the gene matches: 5. This CDR3 contains 15 residues. Per germline, CDR1 MNHNS and CDR2 SASEGT. CDR3 bases: TGTGCCAGCAGTGGCGGACAGGGCCACAATCAGCCCCAGCATTTT. Protein product: CASSGGQGHNQPQHF.

This clonotype has just a few counts. This chain links TRBV9 with TRBJ2-7, with TRBD1 matching 9 bases. Germline CDR1 reads SGDLS; CDR2 reads YYNGEE. V shed 0 bases, J shed 4 bases, and the junction held 2 bases outside the gene matches. This CDR3 has 14 amino acids. The DNA of the CDR3 is TGTGCCAGCAGCGTAGAACAGGGGGCTTACGAGCAGTACTTC. Its protein product is CASSVEQGAYEQYF.

The chain couples TRBV29-1 to TRBJ2-7; perhaps TRBD1 as D (6 bases). V was clipped by 3 bases and J by 4 bases, with 13 bases between them. Germline CDR1 is SQVTM and CDR2 is ANQGSEA. The CDR3 runs to 13 residues. This chain's CDR3 is CSVDNPRGYEQYF. DNA of the CDR3: TGCAGCGTTGATAACCCCAGGGGATACGAGCAGTACTTC.

The V call is TRBV11-2, the J call TRBJ2-1; 10 positions match TRBD2. The germline gives CDR1 SGHAT, CDR2 FQNNGV. V lost 1 base and J lost 6; bases outside the gene matches: 9. The CDR3 totals 17 residues. DNA of the CDR3: TGTGCCAGCAGCTTAGGGGTAATAGCGGGAGGCCCCAATGAGCAGTTCTTC. This translates into CASSLGVIAGGPNEQFF.

This clonotype has a count of ten or more. The V and J genes are TRBV7-7 and TRBJ2-5; possible D gene TRBD2, 5 bases. This CDR3 contains 15 residues. The V end was cut by 1 base, the J end by 7 bases, with 16 bases between. The V gene's germline CDR1 is SSHAT and CDR2 FNYEAQ (reference sequence). CDR3: CASSLVHGSAGTQYF. The DNA of the CDR3 is TGTGCCAGCAGCTTAGTTCATGGATCGGCGGGGACCCAGTACTTC.

The rearrangement joins TRBV6-6 to TRBJ2-5; D is perhaps TRBD1 (6 bases). The germline V gene has CDR1 MNHNY and CDR2 SVGAGI (reference sequence). With 2 bases removed from V and 5 bases from J, the gap between germline ends came to 15 bases. CDR3 length: 15 amino acids. This CDR3 reads CASSYVQGIKETQYF. The CDR3, as DNA: TGTGCCAGCAGTTACGTGCAGGGGATTAAGGAGACCCAGTACTTC.

This clonotype has ten or more counts. DNA of the CDR3: TGCAGCGTTGAAGATGACAGCTACGAGCAGTACTTC. This gives the protein CSVEDDSYEQYF. V usage is TRBV29-1 and J usage is TRBJ2-7; D is perhaps TRBD1 (5 bases). Germline CDR1 SQVTM, CDR2 ANQGSEA. This CDR3 has 12 residues. Trimming cost V 0 bases and J 3 bases, with 6 bases left between them.

This clonotype was seen repeatedly, ten times or more. The V and J genes are TRBV27 and TRBJ2-4; no clear D. The CDR3 sequence is 15 residues long. CDR1 and CDR2 (germline): MNHEY, SMNVEV (reference sequence). The V gene lost 1 base and the J gene lost 0 bases, with 7 bases spanning the gap. CDR3 bases: TGTGCCAGCAGTTTATACTCAAGAGCCAAAAACATTCAGTACTTC. This translates into CASSLYSRAKNIQYF.

J is TRBJ1-1 and V is TRBV4-2, with D perhaps TRBD1 (5 bases). This CDR3 contains 14 residues. Trimming shortened V by 1 base and J by 0 bases, and 6 bases separated the two germline ends. Germline values: CDR1 LGHNA, CDR2 YNFKEQ. CDR3 sequence (DNA): TGTGCCAGCAGCCAAGTGGGACTGAACACTGAAGCTTTCTTT. Amino acid sequence: CASSQVGLNTEAFF.